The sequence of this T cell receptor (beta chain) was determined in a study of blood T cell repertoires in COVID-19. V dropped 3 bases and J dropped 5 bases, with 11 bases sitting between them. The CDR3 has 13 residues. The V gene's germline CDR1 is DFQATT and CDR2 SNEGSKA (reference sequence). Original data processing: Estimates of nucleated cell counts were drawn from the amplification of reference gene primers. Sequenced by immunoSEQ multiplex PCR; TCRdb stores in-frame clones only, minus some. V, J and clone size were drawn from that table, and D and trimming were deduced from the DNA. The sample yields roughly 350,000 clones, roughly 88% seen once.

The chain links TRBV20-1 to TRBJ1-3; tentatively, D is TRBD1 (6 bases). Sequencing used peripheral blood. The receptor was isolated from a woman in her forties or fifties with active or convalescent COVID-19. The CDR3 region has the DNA TGCAGTGCTAGTGAGGACAGAAGAAACACCATATATTTT. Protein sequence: CSASEDRRNTIYF.